Below, 18 T cell receptor beta chains from the same sample are listed, as sequenced in a study of cytomegalovirus exposure and HLA in healthy donors. Primers included in the PCR were 60 Vbeta and 13 Jbeta primers. Sequencing used immunoSEQ multiplex PCR; TCRdb keeps in-frame clones, though not all of them. Here the sample spans around 120,000 clones, 55% to 75% being singletons. Sequencing input: PBMCs. The origin of the receptors is a man between 25 and 39 years old in good health and CMV-seropositive.

The chain recombines TRBV9 with TRBJ2-1, with D perhaps TRBD2 (6 bases). Germline CDR1 SGDLS, CDR2 YYNGEE. V gave up 3 bases and J gave up 7 bases, with 20 bases separating them. This CDR3 has 16 residues. The CDR3 DNA is TGTGCCAGCAGCGCTCTGCTCGGGCTAGCGAGAAATGAGCAGTTCTTC. Translated: CASSALLGLARNEQFF.

J is TRBJ1-5 and V is TRBV7-2; TRBD1 agrees at 7 bases. V was pared by 4 bases and J by 6 bases, with 6 bases of the junction left unmatched. The CDR3 is 14 amino acids. Germline assignment: CDR1 SGHTA and CDR2 FQGNSA. CDR3 sequence reads: CASSSGTVPQPQHF. CDR3 DNA sequence: TGTGCCAGCAGCTCCGGGACAGTACCTCAGCCCCAGCATTTT.

J is TRBJ1-1 and V is TRBV30; 7 bases are shared with TRBD1. Germline V CDR1 and CDR2: GTSNPN, SVGIG (reference sequence). The CDR3 is 15 amino acids. With V trimmed by 5 bases and J by 2 bases, 11 bases remained unmatched. As DNA, the CDR3 is TGTGCCTGGCAGGGATTCGACAGGGACAACACTGAAGCTTTCTTT. It specifies CAWQGFDRDNTEAFF.

V is TRBV4-1 and J is TRBJ1-2; 7 nucleotides match TRBD1. The trim removed 4 bases at V and 0 bases at J, leaving 5 bases unmatched. The CDR3 spans 15 residues. CDR1 is MGHRA and CDR2 is YSYEKL in the germline V gene. The CDR3 DNA reads as TGCGCCAGCAGCCCGGGGACAGTCGCTAACTATGGCTACACCTTC. This sequence encodes CASSPGTVANYGYTF.

This clone was seen a handful of times. This sequence joins TRBV11-2 and TRBJ2-7, with TRBD1 matching over 7 bases. Germline loops: CDR1 SGHAT, CDR2 FQNNGV. This CDR3 is built from 15 residues. Trimming at V came to 8 bases and at J to 4 bases, leaving 14 bases not matched to a gene. CDR3 bases: TGTGCCAGCTCCTCCCCGCAAGGGGGCGCGTACGAGCAGTACTTC. Its protein is CASSSPQGGAYEQYF.

This clone was picked up a small number of times. At the DNA level, this CDR3 is encoded by other sequences in the same sample as well. The chain is built from TRBV5-6 and TRBJ2-1, with TRBD2 as a possible D gene (6 bases). Trimming cost V 0 bases and J 9 bases, with 7 bases left between them. Germline V gene sequence: CDR1 SGHDT, CDR2 YYEEEE. CDR3 size: 12 residues. CDR3 in amino acids: CASSLAAGEQFF. In nucleotides, the CDR3 is TGTGCCAGCAGCTTGGCAGCGGGTGAGCAGTTCTTC.

The chain carries TRBV9 and TRBJ1-4; TRBD1 might be the D (5 bases). The length of the CDR3 is 15 residues. Germline lookup yields CDR1 SGDLS and CDR2 YYNGEE. Trimming pared 4 bases from V and 5 bases from J, leaving 15 bases between. CDR3 nucleotide sequence: TGTGCCAGCAGCCGGACGGGGGGAGGAAATGAAAAACTGTTTTTT. This translates into CASSRTGGGNEKLFF.

The rearrangement joins TRBV19 to TRBJ2-2; a weak D match, TRBD1 (7 bases). The CDR3 runs to 15 residues. The germline V gene encodes CDR1 LNHDA and CDR2 SQIVND (reference sequence). The ends were cut back, 4 bases at V and 6 bases at J, with 15 bases in the middle. In DNA form, the CDR3 reads TGTGCCAGTAGTACAACGACAGGGAGGCCCGGGGAGCTGTTTTTT. Translated, it gives CASSTTTGRPGELFF.

The rearrangement uses TRBV4-1 and TRBJ2-3; D is possibly TRBD2 (5 bases). The CDR3 covers 16 residues. V shed 0 bases and J shed 0 bases, with 10 bases lying between them. Germline CDR1 is MGHRA and CDR2 is YSYEKL. The DNA of the CDR3 is TGCGCCAGCAGCCAAGAAACCCAGCGGAGCACAGATACGCAGTATTTT. Residues: CASSQETQRSTDTQYF.

The V gene is TRBV2, the J gene TRBJ2-5; D gene unclear. Gene TRBJ2-7 matches the end of the DNA better, so the J call may be wrong. The CDR3 consists of 13 residues. The germline gives CDR1 SNHLY, CDR2 FYNNEI. CDR3 residues: CASRVYMFYEQYF. CDR3 nucleotide sequence: TGTGCCAGCAGAGTTTATATGTTTTACGAGCAGTACTTC.

V usage is TRBV21-1 and J usage is TRBJ2-7; TRBD1 is the table's D call and was not checked against the DNA. TRBV21-1 is designated a pseudogene. There are 14 residues in the CDR3. The CDR3: CASSPRQQAAEQYF. Written as DNA, the CDR3 is TGTGCCAGCAGCCCCCGCCAGCAGGCCGCCGAGCAGTACTTC.

The CDR3 is CASSQGGGRFYGYTF. For the CDR3, the DNA is TGCGCCAGCAGCCAGGGAGGGGGGCGCTTTTATGGCTACACCTTC. The V gene is TRBV4-1, the J gene TRBJ1-2; a weak D match, TRBD1 (6 bases). This CDR3 comprises 15 residues. Trimming left V 3 bases short and J 5 bases short, with 16 bases between. In germline, CDR1 is MGHRA, CDR2 YSYEKL.

This clone was seen only a few times. V gene TRBV15 combines with J gene TRBJ2-1, with D uncertain. The CDR3 loop spans 12 amino acids. Germline CDR1 LNHNV, CDR2 YYDKDF (reference sequence). Between the trimmed V and J ends, which lost 0 bases and 8 bases, there was a span of 5 bases. The CDR3 DNA sequence: TGTGCCACCAGCAGAGATACGGATGAGCAGTTCTTC. Encoded protein: CATSRDTDEQFF.

The V gene is TRBV2, the J gene TRBJ1-2; D gene ambiguous. Germline V gene data show CDR1 as SNHLY and CDR2 as FYNNEI. The CDR3 loop spans 13 amino acids. Trimming cost V 2 bases and J 7 bases, with 11 bases left between them. The CDR3 is CASSEISGSGYTF. In DNA, the CDR3 is TGTGCCAGCAGTGAAATATCGGGGTCTGGCTACACCTTC.

The J gene is TRBJ2-6, the V gene TRBV7-9; TRBD1 agrees at 7 bases. The germline gives CDR1 SEHNR, CDR2 FQNEAQ (reference sequence). V shed 7 bases, J shed 0 bases, and the junction held 6 bases outside the gene matches. This CDR3 region has 16 residues. As DNA, the CDR3 is TGTGCCAGCACCGAGAACAGGGGCTCTGGGGCCAACGTCCTGACTTTC. It encodes CASTENRGSGANVLTF.

This clone came up a few times. The V and J genes are TRBV5-4 and TRBJ2-1, with D perhaps matching TRBD1 (5 bases). CDR1 SGHNT and CDR2 YYREEE come from the germline V gene (reference sequence). Deletions cut 0 bases from V and 10 bases from J, with 11 bases between. The CDR3 has 13 residues. The CDR3 region has the DNA TGTGCCAGCAGCTTGGACGGAACAGGCGAGCAGTTCTTC. The encoded protein is CASSLDGTGEQFF.

V is TRBV7-8 and J is TRBJ2-3; perhaps TRBD1 as D (5 bases). The CDR3 has 14 residues. The germline V gene encodes CDR1 SGHVS and CDR2 FQNEAQ. Trimming shortened V by 7 bases and J by 2 bases, and 13 bases separated the two germline ends. The CDR3 protein is CASIGAPSTDTQYF. The CDR3 region has the DNA TGTGCCAGCATAGGGGCCCCCTCCACAGATACGCAGTATTTT. The full variable domain, completed using reference TRBV7-8 and TRBJ2-3, is GAGVSQSPRYKVAKRGQDVALRCDPISGHVSLFWYQQALGQGPEFLTYFQNEAQLDKSGLPSDRFFAERPEGSVSTLKIQRTQQEDSAVYLCASIGAPSTDTQYFGPGTRLTVL.

The sample holds a few counts of this clone. V is TRBV11-3 and J is TRBJ2-7, with TRBD2 as a possible D gene (6 bases). In germline, CDR1 is SGHNT, CDR2 YENEEA. This CDR3 comprises 12 residues. Trimming shortened V by 4 bases and J by 2 bases, and 6 bases separated the two germline ends. The CDR3 DNA reads as TGTGCCAGCAGCTCGGGGGCCTACGAGCAGTACTTC. Its protein is CASSSGAYEQYF.